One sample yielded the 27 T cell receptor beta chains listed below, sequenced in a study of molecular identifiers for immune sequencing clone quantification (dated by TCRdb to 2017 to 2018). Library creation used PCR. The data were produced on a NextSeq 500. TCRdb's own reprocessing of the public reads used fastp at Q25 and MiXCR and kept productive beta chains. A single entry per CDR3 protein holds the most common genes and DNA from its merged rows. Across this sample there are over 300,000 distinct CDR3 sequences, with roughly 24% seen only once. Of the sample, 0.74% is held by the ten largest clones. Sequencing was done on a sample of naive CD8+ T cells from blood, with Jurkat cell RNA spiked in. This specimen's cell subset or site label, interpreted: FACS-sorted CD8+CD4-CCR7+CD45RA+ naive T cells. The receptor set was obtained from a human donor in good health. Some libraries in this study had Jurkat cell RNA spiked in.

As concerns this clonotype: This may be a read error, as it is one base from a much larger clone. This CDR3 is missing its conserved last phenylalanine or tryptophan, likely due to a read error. The CDR3 DNA is TGTGCCAGCAGCTCACTTAGCGGGGGTAGCACAGATACGCAGTATTCT. It encodes CASSSLSGGSTDTQYS. The chain employs TRBV7-9 and TRBJ2-3; 9 bases are shared with TRBD2. After removal of 4 bases from V and 0 bases from J, the junction contained 5 bases not matched to a gene. This CDR3 region has 16 residues. From germline, CDR1 is SEHNR and CDR2 FQNEAQ (reference sequence).

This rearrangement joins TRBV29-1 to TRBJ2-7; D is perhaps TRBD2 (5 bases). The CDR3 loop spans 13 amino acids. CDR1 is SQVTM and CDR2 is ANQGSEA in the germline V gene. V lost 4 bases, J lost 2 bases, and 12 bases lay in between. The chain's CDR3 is CSVAQGGTYEQYF. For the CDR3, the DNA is TGCAGCGTTGCCCAAGGAGGCACCTACGAGCAGTACTTC.

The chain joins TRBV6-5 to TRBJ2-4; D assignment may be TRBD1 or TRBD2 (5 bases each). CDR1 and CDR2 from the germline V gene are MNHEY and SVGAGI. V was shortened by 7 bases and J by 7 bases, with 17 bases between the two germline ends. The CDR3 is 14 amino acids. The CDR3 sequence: CASTPSPGPNIQYF. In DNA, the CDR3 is TGTGCCAGCACCCCTAGTCCGGGGCCCAACATTCAGTACTTC.

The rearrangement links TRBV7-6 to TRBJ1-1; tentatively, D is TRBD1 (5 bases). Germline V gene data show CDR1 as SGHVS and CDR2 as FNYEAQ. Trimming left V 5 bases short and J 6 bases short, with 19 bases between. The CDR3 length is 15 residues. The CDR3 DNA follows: TGTGCCAGCAGCCCAAACGCAGATTTGGGACCTGAAGCTTTCTTT. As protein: CASSPNADLGPEAFF.

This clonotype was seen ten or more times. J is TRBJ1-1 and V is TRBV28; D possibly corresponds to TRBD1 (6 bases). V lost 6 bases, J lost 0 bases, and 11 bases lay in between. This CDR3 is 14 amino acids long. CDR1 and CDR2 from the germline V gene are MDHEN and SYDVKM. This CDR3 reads CASSPGTMNTEAFF. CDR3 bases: TGTGCCAGCAGCCCCGGGACAATGAACACTGAAGCTTTCTTT.

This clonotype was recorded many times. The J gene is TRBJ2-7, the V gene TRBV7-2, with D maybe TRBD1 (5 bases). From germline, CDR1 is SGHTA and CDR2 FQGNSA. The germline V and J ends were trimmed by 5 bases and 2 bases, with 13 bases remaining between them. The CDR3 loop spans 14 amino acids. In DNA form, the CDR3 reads TGTGCCAGCAGCCACGTGGGCAGGGCCTACGAGCAGTACTTC. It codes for CASSHVGRAYEQYF.

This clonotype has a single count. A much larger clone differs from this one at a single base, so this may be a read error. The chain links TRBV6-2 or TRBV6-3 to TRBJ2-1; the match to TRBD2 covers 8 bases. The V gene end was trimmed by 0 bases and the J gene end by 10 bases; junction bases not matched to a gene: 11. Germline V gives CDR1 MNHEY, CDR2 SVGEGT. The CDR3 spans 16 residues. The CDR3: CASSYSIPGLGTEQFF. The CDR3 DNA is TGTGCCAGCAGTTACTCGATACCGGGACTAGGAACCGAGCAGTTCTTC.

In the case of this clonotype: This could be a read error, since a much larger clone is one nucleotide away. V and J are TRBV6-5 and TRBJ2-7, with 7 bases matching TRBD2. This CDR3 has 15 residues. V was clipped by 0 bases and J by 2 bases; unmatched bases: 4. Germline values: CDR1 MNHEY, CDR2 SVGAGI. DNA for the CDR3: TGTGCCAGCAGTTACTCGCCTAGCGGTACCTACGAGCAGTACTTC. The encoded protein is CASSYSPSGTYEQYF.

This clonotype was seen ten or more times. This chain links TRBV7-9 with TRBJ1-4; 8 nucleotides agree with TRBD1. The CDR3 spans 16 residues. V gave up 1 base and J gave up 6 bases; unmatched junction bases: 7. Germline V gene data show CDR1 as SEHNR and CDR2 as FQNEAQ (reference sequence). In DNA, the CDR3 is TGTGCCAGCAGCTTAGTATCGACAGGGGAATATGAAAAACTGTTTTTT. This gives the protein CASSLVSTGEYEKLFF.

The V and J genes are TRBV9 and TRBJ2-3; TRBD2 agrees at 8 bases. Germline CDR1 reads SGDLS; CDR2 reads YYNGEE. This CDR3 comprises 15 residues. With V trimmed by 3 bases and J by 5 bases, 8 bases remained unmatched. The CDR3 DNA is TGTGCCAGCAGCGGTAGCGGGGACCCCGGAGATACGCAGTATTTT. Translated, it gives CASSGSGDPGDTQYF.

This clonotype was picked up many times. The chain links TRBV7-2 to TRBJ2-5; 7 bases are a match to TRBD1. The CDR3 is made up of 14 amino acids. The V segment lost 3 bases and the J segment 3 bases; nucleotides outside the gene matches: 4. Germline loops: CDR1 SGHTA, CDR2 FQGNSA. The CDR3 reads CASSFDRVEETQYF. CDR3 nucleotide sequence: TGTGCCAGCAGCTTTGACAGGGTGGAAGAGACCCAGTACTTC.

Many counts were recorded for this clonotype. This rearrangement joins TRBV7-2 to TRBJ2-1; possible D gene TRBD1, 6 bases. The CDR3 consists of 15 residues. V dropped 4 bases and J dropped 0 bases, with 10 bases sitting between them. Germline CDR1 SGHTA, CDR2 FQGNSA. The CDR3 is CASSYRDNSYNEQFF. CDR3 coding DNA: TGTGCCAGCAGCTACCGGGACAACTCCTACAATGAGCAGTTCTTC.

The CDR3 bases are TGCAGTGCCAAGGGCGCTAGCGGGTCCTACGAGCAGTACTTC. Amino acids: CSAKGASGSYEQYF. The chain joins TRBV20-1 to TRBJ2-7, with 8 bases aligning to TRBD2. CDR1 and CDR2 from the germline V gene are DFQATT and SNEGSKA (reference sequence). This CDR3 is built from 14 residues. The trim removed 6 bases at V and 1 base at J, leaving 8 bases unmatched.

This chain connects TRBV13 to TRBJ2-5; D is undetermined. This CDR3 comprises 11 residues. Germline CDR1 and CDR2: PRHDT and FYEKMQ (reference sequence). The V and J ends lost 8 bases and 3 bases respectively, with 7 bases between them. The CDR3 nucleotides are TGTGCCAGCGAGGAGAAAGAGACCCAGTACTTC. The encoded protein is CASEEKETQYF. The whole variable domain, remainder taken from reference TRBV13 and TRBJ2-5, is AAGVIQSPRHLIKEKRETATLKCYPIPRHDTVYWYQQGPGQDPQFLISFYEKMQSDKGSIPDRFSAQQFSDYHSELNMSSLELGDSALYFCASEEKETQYFGPGTRLLVL.

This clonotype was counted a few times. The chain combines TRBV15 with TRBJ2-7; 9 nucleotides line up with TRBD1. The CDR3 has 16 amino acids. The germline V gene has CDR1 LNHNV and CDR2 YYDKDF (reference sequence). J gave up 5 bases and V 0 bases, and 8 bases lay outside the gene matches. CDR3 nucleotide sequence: TGTGCCACCAGCAGAGATAGTTTTCGGACAGGGGACGAGCAGTACTTC. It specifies CATSRDSFRTGDEQYF.

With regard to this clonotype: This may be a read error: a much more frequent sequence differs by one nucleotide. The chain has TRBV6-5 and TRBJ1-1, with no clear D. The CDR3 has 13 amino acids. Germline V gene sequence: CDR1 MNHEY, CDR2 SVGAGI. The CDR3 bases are TGTGCCAGCAGTTACTCGAAGAGCACTGAAGCTCTCTTT. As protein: CASSYSKSTEALF.

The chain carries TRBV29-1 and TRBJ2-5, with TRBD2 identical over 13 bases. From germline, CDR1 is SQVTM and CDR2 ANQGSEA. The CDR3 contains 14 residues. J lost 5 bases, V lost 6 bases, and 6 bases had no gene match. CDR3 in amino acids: CSVGLAGEGETQYF. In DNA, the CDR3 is TGCAGCGTAGGACTAGCGGGAGAAGGGGAGACCCAGTACTTC.

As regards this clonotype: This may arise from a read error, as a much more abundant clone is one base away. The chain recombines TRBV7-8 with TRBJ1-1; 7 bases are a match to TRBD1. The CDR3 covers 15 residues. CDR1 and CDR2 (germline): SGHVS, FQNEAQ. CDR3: CTSSPRGTGDTEAFF. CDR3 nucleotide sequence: TGTACCAGCAGCCCTAGAGGTACAGGGGACACTGAAGCTTTCTTT.

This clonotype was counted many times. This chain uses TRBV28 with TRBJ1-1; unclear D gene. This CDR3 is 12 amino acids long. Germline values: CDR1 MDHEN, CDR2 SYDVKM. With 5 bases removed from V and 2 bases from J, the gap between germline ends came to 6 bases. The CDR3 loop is CASSPSNTEAFF. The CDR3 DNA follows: TGTGCCAGCAGTCCAAGTAACACTGAAGCTTTCTTT.

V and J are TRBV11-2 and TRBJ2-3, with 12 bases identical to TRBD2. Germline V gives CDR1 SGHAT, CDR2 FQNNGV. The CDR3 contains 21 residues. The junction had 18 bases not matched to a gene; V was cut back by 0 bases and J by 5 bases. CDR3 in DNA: TGTGCCAGCAGCTTAGATACGTCTTGGCTAGCGGGAGGGCCTCTTCAAGATACGCAGTATTTT. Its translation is CASSLDTSWLAGGPLQDTQYF.

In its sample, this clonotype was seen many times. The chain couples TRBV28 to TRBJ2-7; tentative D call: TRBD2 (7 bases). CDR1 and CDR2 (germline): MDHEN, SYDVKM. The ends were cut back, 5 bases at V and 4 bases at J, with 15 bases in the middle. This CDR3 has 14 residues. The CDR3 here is CASSPSRGGYEQYF. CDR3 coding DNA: TGTGCCAGCAGTCCTTCCAGGGGAGGGTACGAGCAGTACTTC.

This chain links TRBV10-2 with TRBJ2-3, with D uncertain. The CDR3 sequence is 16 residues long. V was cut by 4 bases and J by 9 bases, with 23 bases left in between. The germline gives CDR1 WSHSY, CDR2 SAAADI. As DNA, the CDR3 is TGCGCCAGCAGTGTTCCTTGGGCATCCCAGAAAGACACGCAGTATTTT. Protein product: CASSVPWASQKDTQYF.

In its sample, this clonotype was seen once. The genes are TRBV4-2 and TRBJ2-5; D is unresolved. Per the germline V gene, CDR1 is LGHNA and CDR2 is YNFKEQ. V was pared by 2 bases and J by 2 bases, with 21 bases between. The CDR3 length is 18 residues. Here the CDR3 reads CASSQQPPEVQPQETQYF. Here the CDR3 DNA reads TGTGCCAGCAGCCAACAACCCCCCGAGGTCCAGCCACAAGAGACCCAGTACTTC.

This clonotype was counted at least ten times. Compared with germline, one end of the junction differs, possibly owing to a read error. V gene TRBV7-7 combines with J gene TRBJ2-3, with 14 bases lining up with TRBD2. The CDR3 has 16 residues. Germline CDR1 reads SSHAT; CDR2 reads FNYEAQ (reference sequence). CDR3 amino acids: CASSSGLAGVLDTQYF. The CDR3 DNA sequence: TGTGCTAGCAGCTCGGGACTAGCGGGAGTGCTAGATACGCAGTATTTT.

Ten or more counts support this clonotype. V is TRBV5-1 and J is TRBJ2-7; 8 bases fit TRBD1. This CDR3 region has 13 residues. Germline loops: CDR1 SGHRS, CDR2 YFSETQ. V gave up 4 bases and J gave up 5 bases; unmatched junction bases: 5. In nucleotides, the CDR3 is TGCGCCAGCAGCGGAGGACAGGGTCACGAGCAGTACTTC. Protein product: CASSGGQGHEQYF.

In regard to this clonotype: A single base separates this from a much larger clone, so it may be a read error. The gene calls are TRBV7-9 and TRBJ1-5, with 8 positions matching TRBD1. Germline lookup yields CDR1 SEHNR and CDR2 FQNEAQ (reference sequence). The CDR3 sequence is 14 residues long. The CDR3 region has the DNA TGTGCCAGCAGCTCAGGACAGGGTTGGCAGCCCCCGCATTTT. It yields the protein CASSSGQGWQPPHF.

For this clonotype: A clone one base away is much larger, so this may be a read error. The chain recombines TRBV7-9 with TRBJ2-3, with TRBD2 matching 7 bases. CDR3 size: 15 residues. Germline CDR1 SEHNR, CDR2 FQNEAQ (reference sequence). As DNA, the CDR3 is TGTGCCAGCAGCTTTTTGCGGGACTACACAGATACGCGGTATTTT. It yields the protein CASSFLRDYTDTRYF.